This T cell receptor beta chain was observed in a study of blood T cells in healthy people across ages. V was shortened by 9 bases and J by 0 bases, with 18 bases between the two germline ends. From germline, CDR1 is MDHEN and CDR2 SYDVKM. The CDR3 has 17 residues. Using a J-beta primer mix together with a sample-barcoded 5' primer, a second PCR was run for roughly 6 to 12 cycles. TCRdb reprocessed the 5' RACE reads with MiXCR, giving one entry per CDR3 protein. The sample holds 650,000 to 950,000 distinct CDR3 sequences, under 45% seen once. What was sequenced was blood. The V call is TRBV28, the J call TRBJ2-6; D is unclear. This receptor was taken from a man in his 60s in good health. As DNA, the CDR3 is TGTGCCAGTTCCCAAAACAGCGAAAGCTCTGGGGCCAACGTCCTGACTTTC. Translating gives CASSQNSESSGANVLTF.